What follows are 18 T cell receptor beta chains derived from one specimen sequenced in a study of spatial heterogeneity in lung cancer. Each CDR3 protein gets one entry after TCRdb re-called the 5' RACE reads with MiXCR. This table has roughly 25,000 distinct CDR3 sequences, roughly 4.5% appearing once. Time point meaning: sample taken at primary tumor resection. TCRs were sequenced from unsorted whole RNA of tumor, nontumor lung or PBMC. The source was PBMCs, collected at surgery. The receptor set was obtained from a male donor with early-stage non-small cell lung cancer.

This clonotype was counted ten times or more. The CDR3 nucleotides are TGTGCCAGCAGGCCCCCCGGAACACGGATGAACACTGAAGCTTTCTTT. As protein: CASRPPGTRMNTEAFF. The chain carries TRBV7-8 and TRBJ1-1; D remains ambiguous. The CDR3 consists of 16 residues. Trimming pared 6 bases from V and 0 bases from J, leaving 17 bases between. Germline CDR1 is SGHVS and CDR2 is FQNEAQ.

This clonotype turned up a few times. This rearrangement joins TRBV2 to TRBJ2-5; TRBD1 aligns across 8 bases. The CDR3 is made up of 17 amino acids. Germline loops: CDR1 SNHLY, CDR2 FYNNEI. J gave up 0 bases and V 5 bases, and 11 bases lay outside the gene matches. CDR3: CASSSPRTGIYQETQYF. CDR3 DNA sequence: TGTGCCAGCAGTAGTCCACGGACAGGGATTTACCAAGAGACCCAGTACTTC. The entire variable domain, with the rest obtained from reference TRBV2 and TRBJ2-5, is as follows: EPEVTQTPSHQVTQMGQEVILRCVPISNHLYFYWYRQILGQKVEFLVSFYNNEISEKSEIFDDQFSVERPDGSNFTLKIRSTKLEDSAMYFCASSSPRTGIYQETQYFGPGTRLLVL.

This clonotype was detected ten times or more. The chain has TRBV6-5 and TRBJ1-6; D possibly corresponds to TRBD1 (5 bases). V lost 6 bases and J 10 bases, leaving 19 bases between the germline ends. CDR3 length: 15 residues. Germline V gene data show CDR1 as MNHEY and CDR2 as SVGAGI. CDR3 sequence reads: CASSPNDRGWSPLHF. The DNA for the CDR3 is TGTGCCAGCAGCCCAAACGACAGAGGGTGGTCACCCCTCCACTTT.

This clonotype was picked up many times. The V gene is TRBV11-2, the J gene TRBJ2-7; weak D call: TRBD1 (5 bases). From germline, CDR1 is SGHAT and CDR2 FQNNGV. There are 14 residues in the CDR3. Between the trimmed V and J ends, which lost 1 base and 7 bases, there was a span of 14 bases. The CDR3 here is CASSLVQGASEQYF. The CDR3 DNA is TGTGCCAGCAGCTTAGTTCAAGGGGCGAGTGAGCAGTACTTC.

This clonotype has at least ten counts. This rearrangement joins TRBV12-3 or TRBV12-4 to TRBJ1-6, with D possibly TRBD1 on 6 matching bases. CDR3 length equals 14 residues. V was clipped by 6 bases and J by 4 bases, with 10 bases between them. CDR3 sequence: CASSQGGYNSPLHF. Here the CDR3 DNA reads TGTGCCAGCAGCCAAGGGGGTTATAATTCACCCCTCCACTTT.

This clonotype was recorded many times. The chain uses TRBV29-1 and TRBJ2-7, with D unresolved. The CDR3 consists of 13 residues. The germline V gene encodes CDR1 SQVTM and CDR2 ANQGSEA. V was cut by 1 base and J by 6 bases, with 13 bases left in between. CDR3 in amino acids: CSVEVRVPSEQYF. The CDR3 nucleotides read TGCAGCGTTGAAGTAAGGGTCCCGAGCGAGCAGTACTTC.

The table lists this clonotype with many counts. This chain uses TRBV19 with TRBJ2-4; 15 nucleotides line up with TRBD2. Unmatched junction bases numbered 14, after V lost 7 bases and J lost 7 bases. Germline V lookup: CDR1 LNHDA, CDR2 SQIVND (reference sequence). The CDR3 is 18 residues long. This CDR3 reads CASTTWTSGRGQKNIQYF. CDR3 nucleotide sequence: TGTGCCAGTACAACTTGGACTAGCGGGAGGGGACAAAAGAACATTCAGTACTTC.

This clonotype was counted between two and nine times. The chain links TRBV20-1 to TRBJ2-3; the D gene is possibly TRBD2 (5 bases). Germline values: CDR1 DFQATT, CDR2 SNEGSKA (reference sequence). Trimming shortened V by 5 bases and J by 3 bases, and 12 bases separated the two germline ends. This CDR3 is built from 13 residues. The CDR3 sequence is CSAYSGGTDTQYF. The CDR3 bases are TGCAGTGCTTACAGCGGTGGGACAGATACGCAGTATTTT.

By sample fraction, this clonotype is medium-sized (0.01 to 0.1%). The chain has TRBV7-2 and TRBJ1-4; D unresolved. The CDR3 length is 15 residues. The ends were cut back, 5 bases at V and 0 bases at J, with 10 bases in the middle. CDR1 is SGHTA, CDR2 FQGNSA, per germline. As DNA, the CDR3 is TGTGCCAGCAGCCCCGCCACCTCAACTAATGAAAAACTGTTTTTT. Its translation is CASSPATSTNEKLFF.

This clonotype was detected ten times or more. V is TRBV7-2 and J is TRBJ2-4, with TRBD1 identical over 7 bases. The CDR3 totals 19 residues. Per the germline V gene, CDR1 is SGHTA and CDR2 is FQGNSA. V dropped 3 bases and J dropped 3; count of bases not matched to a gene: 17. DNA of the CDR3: TGTGCCAGCAGCTTCGCAGGAGCAGGGGGTTTTACTCACAAAAACATTCAGTACTTC. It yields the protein CASSFAGAGGFTHKNIQYF.

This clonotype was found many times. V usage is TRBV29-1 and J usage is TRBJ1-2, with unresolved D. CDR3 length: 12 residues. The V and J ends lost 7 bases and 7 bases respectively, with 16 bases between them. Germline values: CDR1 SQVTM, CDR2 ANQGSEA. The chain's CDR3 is CSARGSPFGYTF. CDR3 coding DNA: TGCAGCGCTCGTGGGTCTCCTTTTGGCTACACCTTC.

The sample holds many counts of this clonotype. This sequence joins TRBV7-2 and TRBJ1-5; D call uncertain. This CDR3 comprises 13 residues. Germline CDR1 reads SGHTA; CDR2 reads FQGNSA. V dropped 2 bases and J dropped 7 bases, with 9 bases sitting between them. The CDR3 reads CASSLQDIQPQHF. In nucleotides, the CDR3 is TGTGCCAGCAGCTTACAGGATATACAGCCCCAGCATTTT.

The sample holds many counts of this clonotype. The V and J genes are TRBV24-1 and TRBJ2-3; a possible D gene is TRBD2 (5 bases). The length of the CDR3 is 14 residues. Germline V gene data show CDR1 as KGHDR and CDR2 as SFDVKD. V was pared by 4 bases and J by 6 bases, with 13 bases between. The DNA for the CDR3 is TGTGCCACCAGTGACGTCGGGAAATGGGATACGCAGTATTTT. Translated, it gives CATSDVGKWDTQYF.

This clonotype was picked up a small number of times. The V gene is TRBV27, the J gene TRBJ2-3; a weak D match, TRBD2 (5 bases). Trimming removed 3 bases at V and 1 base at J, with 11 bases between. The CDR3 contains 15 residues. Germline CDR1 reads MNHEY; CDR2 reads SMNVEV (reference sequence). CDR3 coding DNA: TGTGCCAGCAGTTTTCGGGGATGGGGCACAGATACGCAGTATTTT. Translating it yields CASSFRGWGTDTQYF.

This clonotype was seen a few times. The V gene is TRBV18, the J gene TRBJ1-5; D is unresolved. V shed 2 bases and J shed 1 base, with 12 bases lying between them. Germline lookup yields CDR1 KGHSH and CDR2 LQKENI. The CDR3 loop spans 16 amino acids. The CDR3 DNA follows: TGTGCCAGCTCACCATCGGGTGGTCGGAGCAATCAGCCCCAGCATTTT. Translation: CASSPSGGRSNQPQHF.

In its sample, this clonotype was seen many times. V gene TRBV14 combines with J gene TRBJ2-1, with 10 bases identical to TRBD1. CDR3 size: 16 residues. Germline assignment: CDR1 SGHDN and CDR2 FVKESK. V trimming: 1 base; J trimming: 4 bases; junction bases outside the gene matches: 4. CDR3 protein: CASSQGAGQGYNEQFF. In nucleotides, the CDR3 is TGTGCCAGCAGCCAAGGGGCGGGACAGGGGTACAATGAGCAGTTCTTC.

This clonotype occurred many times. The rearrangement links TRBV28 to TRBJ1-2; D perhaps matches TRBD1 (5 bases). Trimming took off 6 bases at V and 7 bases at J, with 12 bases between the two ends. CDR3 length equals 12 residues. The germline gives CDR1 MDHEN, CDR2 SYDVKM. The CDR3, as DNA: TGTGCCAGCAGCCTTCCAGGGATTGGCTACACCTTC. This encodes CASSLPGIGYTF.

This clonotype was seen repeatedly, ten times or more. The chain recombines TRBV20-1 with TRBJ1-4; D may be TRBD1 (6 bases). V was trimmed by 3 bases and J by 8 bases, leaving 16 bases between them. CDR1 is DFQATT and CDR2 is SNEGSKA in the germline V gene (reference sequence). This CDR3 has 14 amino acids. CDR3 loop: CSARIRDTGEKLFF. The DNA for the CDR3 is TGCAGTGCTAGGATCCGGGACACTGGGGAAAAACTGTTTTTT.